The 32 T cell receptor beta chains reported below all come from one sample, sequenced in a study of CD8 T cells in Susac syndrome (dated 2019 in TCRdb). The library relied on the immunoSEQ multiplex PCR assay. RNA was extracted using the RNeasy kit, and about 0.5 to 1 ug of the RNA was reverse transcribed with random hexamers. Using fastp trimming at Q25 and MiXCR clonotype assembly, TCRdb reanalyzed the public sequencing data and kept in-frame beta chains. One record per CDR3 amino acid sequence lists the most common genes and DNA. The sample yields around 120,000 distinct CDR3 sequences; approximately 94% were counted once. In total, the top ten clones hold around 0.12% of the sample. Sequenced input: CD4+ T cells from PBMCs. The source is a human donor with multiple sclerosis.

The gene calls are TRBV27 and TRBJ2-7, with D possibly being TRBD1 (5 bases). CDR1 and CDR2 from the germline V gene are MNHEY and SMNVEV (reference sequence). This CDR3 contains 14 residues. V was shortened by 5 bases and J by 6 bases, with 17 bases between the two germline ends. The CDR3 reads CASSLSQGTGEQYF. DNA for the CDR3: TGTGCCAGCAGTCTTTCGCAGGGTACCGGCGAGCAGTACTTC.

The CDR3 nucleotides are TGCGCCAGCAGCTCGACAGGGAGCAATTCACCCCTCCACTTT. Translation gives CASSSTGSNSPLHF. This chain joins TRBV5-1 and TRBJ1-6, with 7 bases lining up with TRBD1. The germline CDR1 and CDR2 sequences are SGHRS and YFSETQ. This CDR3 comprises 14 residues. V lost 3 bases to trimming and J lost 7 bases; unmatched junction nucleotides: 4. The full variable domain, in which reference TRBV5-1 and TRBJ1-6 provide the parts outside the CDR3, is KAGVTQTPRYLIKTRGQQVTLSCSPISGHRSVSWYQQTPGQGLQFLFEYFSETQRNKGNFPGRFSGRQFSNSRSEMNVSTLELGDSALYLCASSSTGSNSPLHFGNGTRLTVT.

The CDR3 DNA sequence: TGTGCTAGCCGGGTGTATTATACGCAGTATTTT. Translating gives CASRVYYTQYF. This chain uses TRBV7-7 with TRBJ2-3, with D unresolved. Germline V lookup: CDR1 SSHAT, CDR2 FNYEAQ (reference sequence). This CDR3 spans 11 amino acids.

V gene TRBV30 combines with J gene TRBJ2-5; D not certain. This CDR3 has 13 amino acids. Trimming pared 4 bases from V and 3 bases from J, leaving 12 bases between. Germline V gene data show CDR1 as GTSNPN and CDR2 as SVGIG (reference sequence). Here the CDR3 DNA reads TGTGCCTGGACCGTAGGAGCTAAAGAGACCCAGTACTTC. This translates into CAWTVGAKETQYF.

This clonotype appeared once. The CDR3 spells CASNLRDLSYGYTF. Here the CDR3 DNA reads TGTGCCAGTAACCTCCGGGATCTCTCCTATGGCTACACCTTC. The rearrangement joins TRBV19 to TRBJ1-2; D call uncertain. There are 14 residues in the CDR3. The V end was cut by 7 bases, the J end by 4 bases, with 16 bases between. The germline gives CDR1 LNHDA, CDR2 SQIVND (reference sequence). Together with reference TRBV19 and TRBJ1-2, the CDR3 gives the full variable domain: DGGITQSPKYLFRKEGQNVTLSCEQNLNHDAMYWYRQDPGQGLRLIYYSQIVNDFQKGDIAEGYSVSREKKESFPLTVTSAQKNPTAFYLCASNLRDLSYGYTFGSGTRLTVV.

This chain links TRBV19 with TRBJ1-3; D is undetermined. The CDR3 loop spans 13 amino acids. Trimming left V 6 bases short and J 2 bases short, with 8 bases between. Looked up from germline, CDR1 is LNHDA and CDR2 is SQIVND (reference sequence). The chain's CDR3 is CASRGATGNTIYF. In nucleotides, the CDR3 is TGTGCCAGTAGAGGCGCCACTGGAAACACCATATATTTT.

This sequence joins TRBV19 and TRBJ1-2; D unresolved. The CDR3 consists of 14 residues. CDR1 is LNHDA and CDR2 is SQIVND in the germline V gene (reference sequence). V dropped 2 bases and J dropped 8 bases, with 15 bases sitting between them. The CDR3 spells CASSIITDPWGYTF. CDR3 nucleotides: TGTGCCAGTAGTATAATTACGGACCCTTGGGGCTACACCTTC.

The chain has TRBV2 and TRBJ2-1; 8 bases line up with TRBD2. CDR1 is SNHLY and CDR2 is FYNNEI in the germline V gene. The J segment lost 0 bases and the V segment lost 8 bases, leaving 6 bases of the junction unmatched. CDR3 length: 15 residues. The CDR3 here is CASLTSVNSYNEQFF. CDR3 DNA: TGTGCCAGCTTGACTAGCGTAAACTCCTACAATGAGCAGTTCTTC.

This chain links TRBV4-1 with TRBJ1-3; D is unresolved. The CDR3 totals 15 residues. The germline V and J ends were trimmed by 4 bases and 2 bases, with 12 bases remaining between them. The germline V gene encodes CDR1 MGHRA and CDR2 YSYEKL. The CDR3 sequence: CASSPELTTGNTIYF. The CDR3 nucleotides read TGCGCCAGCAGCCCCGAACTGACTACTGGAAACACCATATATTTT.

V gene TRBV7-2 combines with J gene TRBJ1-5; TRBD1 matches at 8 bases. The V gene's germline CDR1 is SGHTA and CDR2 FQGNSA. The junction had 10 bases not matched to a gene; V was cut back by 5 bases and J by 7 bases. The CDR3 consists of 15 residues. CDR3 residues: CASSQGQGGNQPQHF. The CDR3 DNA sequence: TGTGCCAGCAGCCAAGGACAGGGCGGTAACCAGCCCCAGCATTTT.

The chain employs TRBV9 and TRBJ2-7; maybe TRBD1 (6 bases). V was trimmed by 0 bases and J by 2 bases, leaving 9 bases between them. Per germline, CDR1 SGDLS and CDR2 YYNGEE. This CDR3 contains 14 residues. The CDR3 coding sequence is TGTGCCAGCAGCGTAGAACAGGGACCCTACGAGCAGTACTTC. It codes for CASSVEQGPYEQYF.

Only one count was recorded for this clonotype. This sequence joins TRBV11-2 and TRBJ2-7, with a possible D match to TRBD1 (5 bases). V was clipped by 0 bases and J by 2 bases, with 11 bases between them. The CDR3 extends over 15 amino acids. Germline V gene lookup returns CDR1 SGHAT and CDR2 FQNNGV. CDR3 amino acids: CASSLDRDRAYEQYF. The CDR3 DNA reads TGTGCCAGCAGCTTAGACCGAGACAGAGCCTACGAGCAGTACTTC.

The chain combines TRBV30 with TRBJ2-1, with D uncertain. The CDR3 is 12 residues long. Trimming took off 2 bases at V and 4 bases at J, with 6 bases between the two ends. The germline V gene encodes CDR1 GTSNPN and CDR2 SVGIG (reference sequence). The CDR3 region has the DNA TGTGCCTGGAGTAGCAGTTACAATGAGCAGTTCTTC. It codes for CAWSSSYNEQFF.

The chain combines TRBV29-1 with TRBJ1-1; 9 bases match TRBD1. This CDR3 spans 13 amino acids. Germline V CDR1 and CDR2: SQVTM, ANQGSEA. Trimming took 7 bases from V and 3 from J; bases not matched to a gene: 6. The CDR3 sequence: CSAPGQGYTEAFF. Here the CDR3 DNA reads TGCAGCGCCCCGGGACAGGGATACACTGAAGCTTTCTTT.

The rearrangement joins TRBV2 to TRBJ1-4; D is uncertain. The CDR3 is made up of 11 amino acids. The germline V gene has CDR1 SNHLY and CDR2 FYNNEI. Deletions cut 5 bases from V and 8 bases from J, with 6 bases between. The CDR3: CASSYREKLFF. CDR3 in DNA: TGTGCCAGCAGTTATAGGGAAAAACTGTTTTTT.

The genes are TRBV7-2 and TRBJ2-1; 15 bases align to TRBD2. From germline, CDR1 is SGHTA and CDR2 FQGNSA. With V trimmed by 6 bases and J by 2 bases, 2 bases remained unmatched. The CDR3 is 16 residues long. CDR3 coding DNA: TGTGCCAGCAGTCGGACTAGCGGGGGGGCCTACAATGAGCAGTTCTTC. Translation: CASSRTSGGAYNEQFF.

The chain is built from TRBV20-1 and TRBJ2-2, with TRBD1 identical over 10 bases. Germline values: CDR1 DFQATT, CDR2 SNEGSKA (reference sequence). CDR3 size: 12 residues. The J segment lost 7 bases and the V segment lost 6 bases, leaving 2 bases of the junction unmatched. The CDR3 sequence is CSARTGGGELFF. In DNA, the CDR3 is TGCAGTGCGCGGACAGGGGGCGGGGAGCTGTTTTTT.

The CDR3: CASSSTSGGVPMGETQYF. In DNA form, the CDR3 reads TGCGCCAGCAGCTCCACTAGCGGGGGAGTCCCCATGGGGGAGACCCAGTACTTC. V usage is TRBV5-1 and J usage is TRBJ2-5, with 11 nucleotides matching TRBD2. Germline V lookup: CDR1 SGHRS, CDR2 YFSETQ. The CDR3 is 18 amino acids. Trimming cost V 3 bases and J 5 bases; bases outside gene matches: 15.

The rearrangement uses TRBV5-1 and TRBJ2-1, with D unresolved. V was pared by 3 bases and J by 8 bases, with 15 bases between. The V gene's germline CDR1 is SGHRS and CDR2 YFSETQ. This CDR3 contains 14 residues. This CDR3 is CASSSWSRNDEQFF. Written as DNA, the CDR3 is TGCGCCAGCAGCTCTTGGAGTCGCAACGATGAGCAGTTCTTC.

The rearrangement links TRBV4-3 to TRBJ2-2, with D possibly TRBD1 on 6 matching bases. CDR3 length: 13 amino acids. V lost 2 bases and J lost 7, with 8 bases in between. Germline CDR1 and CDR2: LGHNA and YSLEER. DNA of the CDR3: TGCGCCAGCAGCCAAACGACAGGCGGGGAGCTGTTTTTT. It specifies CASSQTTGGELFF.

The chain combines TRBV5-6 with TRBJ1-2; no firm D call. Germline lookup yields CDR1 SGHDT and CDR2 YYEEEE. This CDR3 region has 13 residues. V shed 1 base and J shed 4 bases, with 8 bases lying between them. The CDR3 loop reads CASSLNPSYGYTF. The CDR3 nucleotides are TGTGCCAGCAGCTTGAACCCGAGCTATGGCTACACCTTC.

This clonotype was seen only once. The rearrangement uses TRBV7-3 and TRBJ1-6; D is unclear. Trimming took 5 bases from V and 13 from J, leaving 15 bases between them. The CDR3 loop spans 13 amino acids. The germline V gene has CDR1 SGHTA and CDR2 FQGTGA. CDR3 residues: CASSAQEGRPLHF. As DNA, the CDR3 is TGTGCCAGCAGCGCGCAGGAGGGAAGGCCCCTCCACTTT.

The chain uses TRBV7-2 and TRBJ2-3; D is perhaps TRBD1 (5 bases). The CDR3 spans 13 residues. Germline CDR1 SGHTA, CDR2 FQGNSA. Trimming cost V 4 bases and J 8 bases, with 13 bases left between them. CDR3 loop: CASSSDILGTQYF. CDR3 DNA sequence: TGTGCCAGCAGCTCGGACATTTTGGGTACGCAGTATTTT.

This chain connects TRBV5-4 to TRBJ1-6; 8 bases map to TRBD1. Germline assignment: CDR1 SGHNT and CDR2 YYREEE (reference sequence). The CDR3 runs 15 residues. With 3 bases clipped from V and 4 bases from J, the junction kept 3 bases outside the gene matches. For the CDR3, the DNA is TGTGCCAGCAGCTGGGGACAGGAGTATAATTCACCCCTCCACTTT. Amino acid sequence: CASSWGQEYNSPLHF.

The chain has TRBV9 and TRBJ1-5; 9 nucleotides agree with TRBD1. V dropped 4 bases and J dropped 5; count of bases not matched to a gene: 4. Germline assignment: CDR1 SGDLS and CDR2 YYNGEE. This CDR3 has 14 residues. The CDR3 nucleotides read TGTGCCAGCAGCTTGGGACAGGGTGATCAGCCCCAGCATTTT. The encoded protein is CASSLGQGDQPQHF.

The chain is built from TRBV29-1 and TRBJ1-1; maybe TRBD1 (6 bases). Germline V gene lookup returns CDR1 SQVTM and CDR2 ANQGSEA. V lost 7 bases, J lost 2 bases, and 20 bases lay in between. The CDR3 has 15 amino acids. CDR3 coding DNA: TGCAGCGCAATGGTTCCGGGACACAAAAACACTGAAGCTTTCTTT. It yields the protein CSAMVPGHKNTEAFF.

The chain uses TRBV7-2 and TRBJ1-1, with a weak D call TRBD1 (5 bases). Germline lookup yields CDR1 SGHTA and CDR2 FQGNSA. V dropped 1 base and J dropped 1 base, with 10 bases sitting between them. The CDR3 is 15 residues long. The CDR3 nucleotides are TGTGCCAGCAGCTTAGGGGCAGGGCGGAACACTGAAGCTTTCTTT. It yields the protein CASSLGAGRNTEAFF.

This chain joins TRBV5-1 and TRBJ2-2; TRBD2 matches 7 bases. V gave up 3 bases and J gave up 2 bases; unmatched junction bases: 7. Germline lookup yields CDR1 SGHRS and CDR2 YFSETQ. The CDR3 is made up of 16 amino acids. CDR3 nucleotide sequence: TGCGCCAGCAGCTCCACAACTAGCGCTAACACCGGGGAGCTGTTTTTT. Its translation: CASSSTTSANTGELFF.

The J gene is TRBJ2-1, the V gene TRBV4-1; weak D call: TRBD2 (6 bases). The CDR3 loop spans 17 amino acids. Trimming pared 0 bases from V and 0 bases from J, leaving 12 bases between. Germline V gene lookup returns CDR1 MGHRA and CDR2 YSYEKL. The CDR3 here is CASSQDKRAYSYNEQFF. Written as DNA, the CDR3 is TGCGCCAGCAGCCAAGATAAGCGGGCATACTCCTACAATGAGCAGTTCTTC.

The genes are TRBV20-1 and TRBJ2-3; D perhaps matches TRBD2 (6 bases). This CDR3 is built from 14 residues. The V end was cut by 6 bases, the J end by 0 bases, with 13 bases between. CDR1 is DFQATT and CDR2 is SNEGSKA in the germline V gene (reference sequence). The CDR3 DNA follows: TGCAGTGCCATTCTAGCGTCTAGCACAGATACGCAGTATTTT. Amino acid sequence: CSAILASSTDTQYF.

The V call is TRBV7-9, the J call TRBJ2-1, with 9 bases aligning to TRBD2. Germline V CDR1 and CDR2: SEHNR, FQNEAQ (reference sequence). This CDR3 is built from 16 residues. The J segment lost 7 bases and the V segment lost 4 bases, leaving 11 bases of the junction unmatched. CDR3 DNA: TGTGCCAGCAGCTCCCTAGCGGGGAGGCCGGGAAATGAGCAGTTCTTC. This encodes CASSSLAGRPGNEQFF.

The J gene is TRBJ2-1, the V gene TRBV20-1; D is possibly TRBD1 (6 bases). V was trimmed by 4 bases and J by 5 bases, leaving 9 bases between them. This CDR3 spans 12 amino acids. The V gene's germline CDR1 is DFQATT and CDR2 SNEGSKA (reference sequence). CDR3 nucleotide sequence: TGCAGTGCTATGCGGACAGACAATGAGCAGTTCTTC. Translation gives CSAMRTDNEQFF.